These 7 T cell receptor beta chains were all obtained from the same sample, sequenced in a study of T cell responses to AZD1222 COVID-19 vaccine (dated by TCRdb to the early 2020s). The library was produced with the immunoSEQ multiplex PCR assay. TCRdb provides this immuneACCESS table in a form limited to in-frame rearrangements. Some clones are lacking; in checked studies, under half of them reflect an unresolved V gene, and why the rest are absent is not known. Counted in this sample were about 150,000 clones; about 91% of them appeared once. The leading ten clones occupy approximately 3.6% of the sample. The intended sense of this specimen's time point label: baseline before first vaccination. The treatment or condition label here, explained by the study, means: meningococcal conjugate vaccine given as trial control. Specimen: peripheral blood, collected on day 0 of MenACWY control vaccination. These TCRs come from an adult in good health.

V gene TRBV14 combines with J gene TRBJ2-1; 7 positions agree with TRBD1. This CDR3 contains 16 residues. J was trimmed by 8 bases and V by 3 bases; bases with no gene match: 13. The V gene's germline CDR1 is SGHDN and CDR2 FVKESK. CDR3 DNA: TGTGCCAGCAGCCAGACCCGGGACAGTAAGGTGGATGAGCAGTTCTTC. Translation gives CASSQTRDSKVDEQFF.

In its sample, this clone was seen a few times. The rearrangement uses TRBV18 and TRBJ1-2; D is unresolved. The germline CDR1 and CDR2 sequences are KGHSH and LQKENI. The length of the CDR3 is 12 residues. Trimming took off 3 bases at V and 7 bases at J, with 9 bases between the two ends. This chain's CDR3 is CASSPVPPGYTF. The CDR3 DNA is TGTGCCAGCTCACCGGTTCCCCCTGGCTACACCTTC.

The chain couples TRBV12-3 or TRBV12-4 to TRBJ1-1, with D hard to call. V lost 7 bases and J 3 bases, leaving 12 bases between the germline ends. This CDR3 spans 13 amino acids. CDR3 sequence: CASTFRGDTEAFF. As DNA, the CDR3 is TGTGCCAGCACCTTCCGGGGAGACACTGAAGCTTTCTTT.

This clone came up a few times. This rearrangement joins TRBV7-3 to TRBJ2-5; D is perhaps TRBD2 (5 bases). This CDR3 comprises 15 residues. V was clipped by 0 bases and J by 2 bases, with 10 bases between them. Germline V gives CDR1 SGHTA, CDR2 FQGTGA. The CDR3 DNA follows: TGTGCCAGCAGCTTAACAGGAGGCGGGCAAGAGACCCAGTACTTC. Translated, it gives CASSLTGGGQETQYF. The complete variable domain, with remaining parts taken from reference TRBV7-3 and TRBJ2-5, reads GAGVSQTPSNKVTEKGKYVELRCDPISGHTALYWYRQSLGQGPEFLIYFQGTGAADDSGLPNDRFFAVRPEGSVSTLKIQRTERGDSAVYLCASSLTGGGQETQYFGPGTRLLVL.

This chain connects TRBV18 to TRBJ1-1; possibly TRBD1 for D (6 bases). From germline, CDR1 is KGHSH and CDR2 LQKENI. V lost 1 base and J lost 4, with 7 bases in between. This CDR3 is 13 amino acids long. This chain's CDR3 is CASSPQGVTEAFF. DNA for the CDR3: TGTGCCAGCTCACCACAGGGGGTCACTGAAGCTTTCTTT.

The CDR3 DNA is TGTGCCAGCAGCTTCGGCGGAGAGACCCAGTACTTC. Amino acids: CASSFGGETQYF. V gene TRBV5-5 combines with J gene TRBJ2-5, with unresolved D. CDR3 size: 12 residues. With 2 bases removed from V and 4 bases from J, the gap between germline ends came to 6 bases. Germline CDR1 reads SGHKS; CDR2 reads YYEKEE (reference sequence).

This clone was observed a handful of times. The chain recombines TRBV6-6 with TRBJ2-3; D perhaps matches TRBD2 (7 bases). The CDR3 extends over 15 amino acids. Germline V gene sequence: CDR1 MNHNY, CDR2 SVGAGI (reference sequence). The germline V and J ends were trimmed by 2 bases and 2 bases, with 11 bases remaining between them. In nucleotides, the CDR3 is TGTGCCAGCAGTTACACTCGGGGGGCCACAGATACGCAGTATTTT. Amino acids: CASSYTRGATDTQYF.